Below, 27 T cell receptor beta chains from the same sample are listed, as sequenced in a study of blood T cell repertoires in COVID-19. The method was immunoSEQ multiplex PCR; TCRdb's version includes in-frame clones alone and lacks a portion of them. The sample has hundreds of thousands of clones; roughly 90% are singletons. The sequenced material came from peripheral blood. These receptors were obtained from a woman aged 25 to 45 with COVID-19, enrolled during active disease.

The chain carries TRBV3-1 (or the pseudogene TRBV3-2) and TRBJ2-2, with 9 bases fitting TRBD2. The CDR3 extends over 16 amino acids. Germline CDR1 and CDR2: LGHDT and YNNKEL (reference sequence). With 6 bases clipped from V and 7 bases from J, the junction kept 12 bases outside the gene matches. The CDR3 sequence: CASSLSGGPLGGELFF. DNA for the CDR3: TGTGCCAGCAGTCTTAGCGGGGGTCCGCTGGGCGGGGAGCTGTTTTTT.

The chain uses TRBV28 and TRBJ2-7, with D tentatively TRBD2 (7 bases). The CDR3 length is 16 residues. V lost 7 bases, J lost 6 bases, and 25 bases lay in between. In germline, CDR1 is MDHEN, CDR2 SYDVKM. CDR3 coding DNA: TGTGCCAGCATCGGGTCCTGGGTGGTGGGGGGGCTCGAGCAGTACTTC. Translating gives CASIGSWVVGGLEQYF.

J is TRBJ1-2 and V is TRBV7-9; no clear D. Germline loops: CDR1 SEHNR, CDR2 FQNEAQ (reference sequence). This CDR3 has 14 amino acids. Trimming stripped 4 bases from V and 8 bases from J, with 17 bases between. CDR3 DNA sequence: TGTGCCAGCAGCTCCGCCGCGGCAGGCGGGGGCTACACCTTC. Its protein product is CASSSAAAGGGYTF.

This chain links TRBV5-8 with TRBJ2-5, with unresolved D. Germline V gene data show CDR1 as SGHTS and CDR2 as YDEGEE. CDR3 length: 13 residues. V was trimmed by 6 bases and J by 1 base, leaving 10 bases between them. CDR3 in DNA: TGTGCCAGCACCCGAGACTTCCAAGAGACCCAGTACTTC. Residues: CASTRDFQETQYF. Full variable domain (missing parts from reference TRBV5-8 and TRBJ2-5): EAGVTQSPTHLIKTRGQQATLRCSPISGHTSVYWYQQALGLGLQFLLWYDEGEERNRGNFPPRFSGRQFPNYSSELNVNALELEDSALYLCASTRDFQETQYFGPGTRLLVL.

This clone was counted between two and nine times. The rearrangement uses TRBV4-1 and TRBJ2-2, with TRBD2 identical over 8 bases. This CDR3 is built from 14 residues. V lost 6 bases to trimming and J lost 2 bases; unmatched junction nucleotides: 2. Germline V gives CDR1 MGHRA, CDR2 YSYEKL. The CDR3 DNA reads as TGCGCCAGCAGTAGCGGGGCTAACACCGGGGAGCTGTTTTTT. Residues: CASSSGANTGELFF.

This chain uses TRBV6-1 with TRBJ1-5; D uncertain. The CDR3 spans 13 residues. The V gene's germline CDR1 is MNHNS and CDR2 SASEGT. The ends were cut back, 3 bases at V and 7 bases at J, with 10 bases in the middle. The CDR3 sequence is CASSELSQQPQHF. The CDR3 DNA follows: TGTGCCAGCAGTGAGTTAAGCCAACAGCCCCAGCATTTT.

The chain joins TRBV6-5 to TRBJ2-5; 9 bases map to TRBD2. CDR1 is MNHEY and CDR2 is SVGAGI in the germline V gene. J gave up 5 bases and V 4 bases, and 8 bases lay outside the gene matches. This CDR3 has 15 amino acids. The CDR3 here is CASSFGLAGTETQYF. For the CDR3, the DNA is TGTGCCAGCAGTTTTGGCCTAGCGGGGACGGAGACCCAGTACTTC.

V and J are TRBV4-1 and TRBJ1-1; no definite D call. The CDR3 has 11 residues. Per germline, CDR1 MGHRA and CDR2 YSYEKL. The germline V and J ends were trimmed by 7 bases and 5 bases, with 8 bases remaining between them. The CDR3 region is CASKLRTEAFF. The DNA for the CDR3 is TGCGCCAGCAAGTTACGGACTGAAGCTTTCTTT.

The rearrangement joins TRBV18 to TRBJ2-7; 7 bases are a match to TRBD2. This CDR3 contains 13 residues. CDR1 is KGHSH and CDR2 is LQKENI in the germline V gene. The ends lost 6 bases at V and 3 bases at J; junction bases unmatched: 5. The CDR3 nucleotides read TGTGCCAGCTCTACGGGGAGGGACTACGAGCAGTACGTC. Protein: CASSTGRDYEQYV.

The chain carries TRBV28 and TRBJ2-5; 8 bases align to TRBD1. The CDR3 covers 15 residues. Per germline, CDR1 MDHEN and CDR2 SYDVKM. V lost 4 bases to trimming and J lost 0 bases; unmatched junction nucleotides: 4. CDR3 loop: CASSSGGRHQETQYF. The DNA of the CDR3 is TGTGCCAGCAGTTCAGGGGGCAGGCACCAAGAGACCCAGTACTTC.

The CDR3 sequence: CASSSTGVAFF. In DNA, the CDR3 is TGCGCCAGCAGCTCGACAGGGGTAGCTTTCTTT. V usage is TRBV5-1 and J usage is TRBJ1-1, with TRBD1 matching 8 bases. J gave up 10 bases and V 3 bases, and 2 bases lay outside the gene matches. The length of the CDR3 is 11 residues. The germline gives CDR1 SGHRS, CDR2 YFSETQ.

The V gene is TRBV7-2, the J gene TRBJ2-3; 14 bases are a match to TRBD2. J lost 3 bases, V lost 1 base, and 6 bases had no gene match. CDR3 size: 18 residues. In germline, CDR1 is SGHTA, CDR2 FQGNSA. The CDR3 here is CASSLETSGGARTDTQYF. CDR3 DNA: TGTGCCAGCAGCTTAGAGACTAGCGGGGGGGCAAGGACAGATACGCAGTATTTT.

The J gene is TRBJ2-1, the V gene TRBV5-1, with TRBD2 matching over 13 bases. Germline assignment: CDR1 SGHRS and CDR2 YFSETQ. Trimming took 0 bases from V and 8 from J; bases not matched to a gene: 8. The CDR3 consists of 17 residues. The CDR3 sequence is CASSLGGGTSGIHEQFF. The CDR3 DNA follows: TGCGCCAGCAGCTTGGGGGGAGGGACTAGCGGGATTCATGAGCAGTTCTTC.

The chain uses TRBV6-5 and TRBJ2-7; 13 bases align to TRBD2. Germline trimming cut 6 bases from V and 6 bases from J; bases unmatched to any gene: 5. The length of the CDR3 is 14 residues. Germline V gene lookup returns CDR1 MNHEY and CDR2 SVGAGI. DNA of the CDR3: TGTGCCAGCAGAACGGGACTAGCGGGACGCGAGCAGTACGTC. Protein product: CASRTGLAGREQYV.

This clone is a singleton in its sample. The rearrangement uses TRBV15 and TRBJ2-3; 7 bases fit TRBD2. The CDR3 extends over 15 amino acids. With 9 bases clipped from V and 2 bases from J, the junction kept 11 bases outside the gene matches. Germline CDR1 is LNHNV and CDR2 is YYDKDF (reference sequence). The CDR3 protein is CATTRSGDTTDTQYF. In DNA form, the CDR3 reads TGTGCCACGACGCGGAGCGGGGATACCACAGATACGCAGTATTTT.

CDR3 coding DNA: TGTGCCAGCAGCCTCCGGACTAACCTAGATACGCAGTATTTT. Translation: CASSLRTNLDTQYF. The genes are TRBV13 and TRBJ2-3; tentative D call: TRBD2 (6 bases). The CDR3 has 14 amino acids. Germline V gene sequence: CDR1 PRHDT, CDR2 FYEKMQ (reference sequence). The germline V and J ends were trimmed by 5 bases and 5 bases, with 14 bases remaining between them.

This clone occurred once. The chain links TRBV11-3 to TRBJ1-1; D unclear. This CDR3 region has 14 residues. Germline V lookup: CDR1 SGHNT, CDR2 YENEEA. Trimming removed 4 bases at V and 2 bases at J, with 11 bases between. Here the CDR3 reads CASSSGWGNTEAFF. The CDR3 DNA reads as TGTGCCAGCAGCTCGGGGTGGGGTAACACTGAAGCTTTCTTT.

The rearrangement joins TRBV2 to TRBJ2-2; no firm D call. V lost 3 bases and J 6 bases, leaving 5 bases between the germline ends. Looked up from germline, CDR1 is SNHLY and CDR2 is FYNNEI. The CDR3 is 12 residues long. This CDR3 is CASSESAGELFF. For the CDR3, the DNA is TGTGCCAGCAGTGAGAGCGCCGGGGAGCTGTTTTTT.

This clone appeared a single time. The CDR3 coding sequence is TGTGCCAGCAGCGGGCAACGAAATGAGCAGTTCTTC. This translates into CASSGQRNEQFF. The rearrangement uses TRBV5-6 and TRBJ2-1; D uncertain. Trimming pared 4 bases from V and 7 bases from J, leaving 9 bases between. From germline, CDR1 is SGHDT and CDR2 YYEEEE. The CDR3 has 12 residues. Full variable domain (outside the CDR3, taken from reference TRBV5-6 and TRBJ2-1): DAGVTQSPTHLIKTRGQQVTLRCSPKSGHDTVSWYQQALGQGPQFIFQYYEEEERQRGNFPDRFSGHQFPNYSSELNVNALLLGDSALYLCASSGQRNEQFFGPGTRLTVL.

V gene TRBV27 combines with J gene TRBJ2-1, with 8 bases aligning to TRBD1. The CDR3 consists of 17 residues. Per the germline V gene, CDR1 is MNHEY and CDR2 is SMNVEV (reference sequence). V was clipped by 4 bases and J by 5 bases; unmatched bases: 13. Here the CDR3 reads CASSSDRGRSMHNEQFF. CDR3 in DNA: TGTGCCAGCAGTTCCGACAGGGGTCGAAGCATGCACAATGAGCAGTTCTTC.

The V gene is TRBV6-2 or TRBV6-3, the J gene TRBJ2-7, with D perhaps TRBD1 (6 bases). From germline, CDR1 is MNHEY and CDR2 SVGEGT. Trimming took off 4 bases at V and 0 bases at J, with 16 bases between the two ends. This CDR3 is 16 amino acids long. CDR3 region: CASSSSRDTDSYEQYV. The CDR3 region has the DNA TGTGCCAGCAGTTCGAGCCGGGACACCGACTCCTACGAGCAGTACGTC.

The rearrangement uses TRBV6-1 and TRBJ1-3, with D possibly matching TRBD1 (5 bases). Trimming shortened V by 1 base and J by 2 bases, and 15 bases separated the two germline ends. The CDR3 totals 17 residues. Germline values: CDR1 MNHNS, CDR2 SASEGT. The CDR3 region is CASSEGGQGITGNTIYF. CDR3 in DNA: TGTGCCAGCAGTGAAGGCGGTCAGGGAATAACTGGAAACACCATATATTTT.

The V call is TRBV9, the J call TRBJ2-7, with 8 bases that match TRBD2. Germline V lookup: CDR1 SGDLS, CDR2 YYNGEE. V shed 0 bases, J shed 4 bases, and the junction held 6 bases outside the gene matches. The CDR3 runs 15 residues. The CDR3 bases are TGTGCCAGCAGCGTAGCTCCGGGGGGGCCGTACGAGCAGTACTTC. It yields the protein CASSVAPGGPYEQYF.

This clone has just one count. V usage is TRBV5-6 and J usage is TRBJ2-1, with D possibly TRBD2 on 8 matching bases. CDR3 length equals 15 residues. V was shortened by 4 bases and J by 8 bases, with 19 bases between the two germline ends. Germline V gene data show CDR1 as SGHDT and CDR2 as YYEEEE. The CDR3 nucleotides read TGTGCCAGCAGCCCGGGAGGGGGCCGGTCGGATGAGCAGTTCTTC. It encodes CASSPGGGRSDEQFF.

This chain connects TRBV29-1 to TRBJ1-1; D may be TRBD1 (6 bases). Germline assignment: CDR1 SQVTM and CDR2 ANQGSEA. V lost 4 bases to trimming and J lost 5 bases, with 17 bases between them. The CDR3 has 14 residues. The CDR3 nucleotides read TGCAGCGTTGCGTGGACAGATGAGGAAACTGAAGCTTTCTTT. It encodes CSVAWTDEETEAFF.

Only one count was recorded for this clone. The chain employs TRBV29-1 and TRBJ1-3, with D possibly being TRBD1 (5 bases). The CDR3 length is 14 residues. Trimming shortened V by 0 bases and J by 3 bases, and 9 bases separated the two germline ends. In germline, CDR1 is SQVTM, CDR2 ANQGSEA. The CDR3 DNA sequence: TGCAGCGTTGAAGATGGAGGGGATGGAAACACCATATATTTT. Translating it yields CSVEDGGDGNTIYF.

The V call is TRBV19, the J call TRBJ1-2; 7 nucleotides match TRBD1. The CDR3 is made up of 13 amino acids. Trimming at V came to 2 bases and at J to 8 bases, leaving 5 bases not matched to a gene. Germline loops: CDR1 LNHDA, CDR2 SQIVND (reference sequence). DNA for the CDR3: TGTGCCAGTAGTATATCAGGGGGGCACGGCTACACCTTC. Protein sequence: CASSISGGHGYTF.